This is a list of T cell receptor beta chains from one sample in a study of cytomegalovirus exposure and HLA in healthy donors. TCRdb's copy holds only in-frame clones and misses some; the assay was immunoSEQ multiplex PCR. The sample contains under 200,000 clones, about 80% of which appear only once. Sample: PBMCs. These receptors all come from a woman between 40 and 55 years old in good health and CMV-seronegative. Both conserved end residues are part of each CDR3. D genes are given only for firm matches. Some rows have no size entry. The others give once, few or many, or a class for an expanded clone.

d_gene	abundance	v_gene	j_gene	CDR3aa	CDR3nt
TRBD2	.	TRBV2	TRBJ2-2	CASSRLAGSIGELFF	TGTGCCAGCAGTCGCCTAGCGGGGTCTATCGGGGAGCTGTTTTTT
.	once	TRBV25-1	TRBJ1-5	CASSPNGRGGNQPQHF	TGTGCCAGCAGTCCAAACGGGAGGGGGGGCAATCAGCCCCAGCATTTT
.	.	TRBV6-5	TRBJ1-2	CASSSSGQIPTF	TGTGCCAGCAGTTCCTCGGGCCAAATCCCGACCTTC
.	.	TRBV27	TRBJ2-7	CASSPPLAYTYEQYF	TGTGCCAGCAGTCCGCCCCTAGCCTATACCTACGAGCAGTACTTC
.	.	TRBV23-1	TRBJ1-5	CASSQSVRGGQPQHF	TGCGCCAGCAGTCAATCAGTTCGGGGAGGGCAGCCCCAGCATTTT
.	.	TRBV12-5	TRBJ1-3	CASGLQGRNTIYF	TGTGCTAGTGGCCTACAGGGTCGCAACACCATATATTTT
.	.	TRBV27	TRBJ2-6	CASSEDTGFGANVLTF	TGTGCCAGCAGTGAGGATACAGGGTTTGGGGCCAACGTCCTGACTTTC
.	.	TRBV2	TRBJ2-6	CAVLRTGGTGANVLTF	TGTGCCGTGCTTAGGACAGGAGGGACTGGGGCCAACGTCCTGACTTTC
.	.	TRBV29-1	TRBJ1-3	CSVDRVNTIYF	TGCAGCGTTGACAGGGTTAACACCATATATTTT
TRBD2	once	TRBV7-3	TRBJ2-6	CASSPAAGVGTGANVLTF	TGTGCCAGCAGCCCAGCCGCGGGGGTAGGAACTGGGGCCAACGTCCTGACTTTC
.	once	TRBV6-5	TRBJ1-1	CASIGQRNTEAFF	TGTGCCAGCATCGGACAGAGGAACACTGAAGCTTTCTTT
.	.	TRBV29-1	TRBJ2-7	CSVRRAGQGATYEQYF	TGCAGCGTCCGCCGGGCGGGGCAGGGCGCTACCTACGAGCAGTACTTC
TRBD1	few	TRBV5-6	TRBJ1-4	CASSPDLGTGLFF	TGTGCCAGCAGCCCGGACCTAGGGACAGGCCTGTTTTTT
TRBD1	once	TRBV28	TRBJ1-1	CASRKTGAMNTEAFF	TGTGCCAGCAGAAAGACAGGGGCCATGAACACTGAAGCTTTCTTT
TRBD2	.	TRBV5-4	TRBJ2-7	CASSLRGGPSYEQYF	TGTGCCAGCAGCTTACGCGGGGGGCCATCCTACGAGCAGTACTTC
TRBD2	.	TRBV5-6	TRBJ2-7	CASSFLTSGAYEQYF	TGTGCCAGCAGCTTCCTGACTAGCGGAGCTTACGAGCAGTACTTC
.	.	TRBV27	TRBJ2-3	CASTPIGYTDTQYF	TGTGCCAGCACACCGATCGGGTACACAGATACGCAGTATTTT
TRBD1	.	TRBV10-1	TRBJ2-7	CASSAGQGIYEQYF	TGCGCCAGCAGTGCGGGACAGGGGATCTACGAGCAGTACTTC
.	.	TRBV11-2	TRBJ2-3	CASSLDPPWGEVTDTQYF	TGTGCCAGCAGCTTAGATCCTCCTTGGGGAGAGGTGACAGATACGCAGTATTTT
TRBD1	.	TRBV9	TRBJ2-7	CASSVHGEGQGYEQYF	TGTGCCAGCAGCGTACACGGTGAGGGACAGGGCTACGAGCAGTACTTC
.	.	TRBV6-5	TRBJ1-3	CASSYTGDSGNTIYF	TGTGCCAGCAGTTACACAGGAGACTCTGGAAACACCATATATTTT
.	.	TRBV15	TRBJ1-5	CATSRRSSNQPQHF	TGTGCCACCAGCAGAAGAAGCAGCAATCAGCCCCAGCATTTT
.	.	TRBV28	TRBJ1-2	CASSLDSYGYTF	TGTGCCAGCAGTTTAGACAGCTATGGCTACACCTTC
TRBD1	.	TRBV10-3	TRBJ2-7	CAISGGEGAFYEQYF	TGTGCCATCAGTGGGGGAGAGGGGGCCTTCTACGAGCAGTACTTC
TRBD1	.	TRBV6-4	TRBJ2-1	CASSESTGANEQFF	TGTGCCAGCAGTGAGTCAACAGGGGCGAATGAGCAGTTCTTC
.	few	TRBV4-1	TRBJ1-1	CASSQGQASWNTEAFF	TGCGCCAGCAGCCAAGGACAGGCGAGTTGGAACACTGAAGCTTTCTTT
.	once	TRBV9	TRBJ1-1	CASSVGGRGNTEAFF	TGTGCCAGCAGCGTGGGGGGGCGAGGGAACACTGAAGCTTTCTTT
TRBD2	few	TRBV6-5	TRBJ2-2	CASSYSGGRATGELFF	TGTGCCAGCAGTTACTCTGGCGGGAGGGCCACCGGGGAGCTGTTTTTT
TRBD1	.	TRBV6-6	TRBJ1-2	CASSYDGTGGYGYTF	TGTGCCAGCAGTTACGACGGTACAGGGGGCTATGGCTACACCTTC
.	.	TRBV20-1	TRBJ1-1	CSARVGAEAFF	TGCAGTGCTAGAGTAGGGGCTGAAGCTTTCTTT
.	.	TRBV30	TRBJ1-1	CAWDGGARKAFF	TGTGCCTGGGATGGGGGGGCGCGAAAAGCTTTCTTT
.	.	TRBV11-2	TRBJ2-5	CASSLFTSPLQYF	TGTGCCAGCAGCTTATTTACTAGCCCTTTGCAGTACTTC
.	.	TRBV7-6	TRBJ2-1	CASSYGGSEQFF	TGTGCCAGCAGCTATGGGGGGAGTGAGCAGTTCTTC
TRBD1	.	TRBV27	TRBJ2-5	CASSSRRQGAETQYF	TGTGCCAGCAGCTCAAGAAGACAGGGGGCGGAGACCCAGTACTTC
.	.	TRBV9	TRBJ2-2	CASSASVFTGELFF	TGTGCCAGCAGCGCCTCCGTCTTTACCGGGGAGCTGTTTTTT
TRBD2	.	TRBV9	TRBJ2-1	CASSVDLGRGAKQFF	TGTGCCAGCAGCGTAGATCTTGGGAGGGGAGCGAAGCAGTTCTTC
TRBD1	.	TRBV7-9	TRBJ1-1	CASSLRDRGGTEAFF	TGTGCCAGCAGCTTGCGCGACAGGGGAGGGACTGAAGCTTTCTTT
TRBD2	.	TRBV5-6	TRBJ2-3	CASSQGLAGWRDTQYF	TGTGCCAGCAGCCAAGGACTAGCGGGGTGGAGAGATACGCAGTATTTT
TRBD2	.	TRBV7-9	TRBJ2-1	CASSLSHTSGNYNEQFF	TGTGCCAGCAGCTTAAGTCATACTAGCGGGAACTACAATGAGCAGTTCTTC
.	.	TRBV9	TRBJ1-1	CASSGRTVMNTEAFF	TGTGCCAGCAGCGGACGGACAGTTATGAACACTGAAGCTTTCTTT
TRBD2	.	TRBV5-1	TRBJ2-1	CASRDPTTPGLPYNEQFF	TGCGCCAGCAGGGATCCCACCACCCCGGGACTACCTTACAATGAGCAGTTCTTC
TRBD2	.	TRBV5-1	TRBJ2-3	CASSLGGGGDTQYF	TGCGCCAGCAGCTTGGGGGGGGGAGGAGATACGCAGTATTTT
.	few	TRBV30	TRBJ1-5	CAWSGGRDQPQHF	TGTGCCTGGAGTGGAGGGAGGGATCAGCCCCAGCATTTT